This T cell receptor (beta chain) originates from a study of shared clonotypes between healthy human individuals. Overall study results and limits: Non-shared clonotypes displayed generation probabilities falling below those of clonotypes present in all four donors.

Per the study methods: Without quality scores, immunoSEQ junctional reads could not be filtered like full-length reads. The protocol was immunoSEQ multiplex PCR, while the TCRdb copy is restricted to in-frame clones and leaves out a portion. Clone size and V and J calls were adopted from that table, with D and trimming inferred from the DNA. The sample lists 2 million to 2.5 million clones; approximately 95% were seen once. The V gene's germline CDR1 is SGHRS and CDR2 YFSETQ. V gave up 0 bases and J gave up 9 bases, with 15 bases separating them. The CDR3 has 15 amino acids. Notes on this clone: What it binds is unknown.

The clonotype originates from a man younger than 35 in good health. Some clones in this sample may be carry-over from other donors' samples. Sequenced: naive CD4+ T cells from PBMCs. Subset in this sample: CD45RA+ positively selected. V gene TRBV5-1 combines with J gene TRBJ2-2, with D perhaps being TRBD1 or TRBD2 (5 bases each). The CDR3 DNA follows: TGCGCCAGCAGCTTGGATGGCAGGGAGCGTCGGGAGCTGTTTTTT. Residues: CASSLDGRERRELFF.